This T cell receptor beta chain was obtained from a study of cytomegalovirus exposure and HLA in healthy donors. A multiplex PCR was run with 60 Vbeta primers and 13 Jbeta primers. The repertoire was sequenced with immunoSEQ multiplex PCR; TCRdb's copy has only in-frame clones and lacks some. The data show under 300,000 clones, roughly 91% seen once. This clone was counted between two and nine times. Its target is not known. The V end lost 0 bases, the J end lost 4 bases, and 7 bases lay between the germline ends. Germline V gene lookup returns CDR1 SGHRS and CDR2 YFSETQ. The CDR3 covers 13 residues. Study findings and constraints: Reported findings show TCR beta sequences accurately forecast HLA-A and HLA-B alleles in most subjects.

The chain has TRBV5-1 and TRBJ1-1; D not certain. Sequencing was done on a sample of PBMCs. The TCR sequence derives from a girl aged 2 to 10 in good health and CMV-seronegative. The chain's CDR3 is CASSLGAATEAFF. The CDR3 nucleotides read TGCGCCAGCAGCTTGGGGGCAGCCACTGAAGCTTTCTTT.